The 25 T cell receptor beta chains below were found in one sample sequenced in a study of spatial heterogeneity in lung cancer. Using its own MiXCR run on the 5' RACE reads, TCRdb lists one record per CDR3 protein. Here the sample spans some 120,000 distinct CDR3 sequences, 9.5% to 15% being singletons. Time point reported: blood at routine non-recurrence follow-up after resection. The authors sequenced whole RNA from tumor, nontumor lung or frozen PBMC without sorting. The specimen comprised PBMCs, sampled at follow-up. The receptor source for this set is a male donor with early-stage non-small cell lung cancer.

The table lists this clonotype with many counts. The V call is TRBV4-1, the J call TRBJ2-7, with D tentatively TRBD1 (5 bases). Trimming shortened V by 5 bases and J by 7 bases, and 9 bases separated the two germline ends. This CDR3 has 11 amino acids. Germline lookup yields CDR1 MGHRA and CDR2 YSYEKL. The CDR3 region is CASSSKGEQYF. The CDR3, as DNA: TGCGCCAGCAGCTCCAAGGGGGAGCAGTACTTC.

This clonotype was counted many times. This chain uses TRBV20-1 with TRBJ1-2; D is ambiguous. Trimming removed 5 bases from V and 1 base from J, with 8 bases in between. Germline CDR1 is DFQATT and CDR2 is SNEGSKA (reference sequence). The CDR3 is 12 amino acids. CDR3 in DNA: TGCAGTGCTCACAGCATTAACTATGGCTACACCTTC. Translating gives CSAHSINYGYTF.

J is TRBJ2-1 and V is TRBV7-8; unclear D gene. Trimming took off 6 bases at V and 3 bases at J, with 9 bases between the two ends. The germline gives CDR1 SGHVS, CDR2 FQNEAQ. This CDR3 has 13 residues. The CDR3 here is CASSLQSYNEQFF. The CDR3 region has the DNA TGTGCCAGCAGTTTACAGAGCTACAATGAGCAGTTCTTC.

The J gene is TRBJ2-5, the V gene TRBV12-3 or TRBV12-4, with unresolved D. CDR3 length: 12 residues. V shed 6 bases and J shed 1 base, with 6 bases lying between them. In DNA form, the CDR3 reads TGTGCCAGCAGCCAACTCCAAGAGACCCAGTACTTC. This translates into CASSQLQETQYF.

This clonotype was detected a few times. This may stem from a read error, because a much larger clone lies one nucleotide away. The rearrangement joins TRBV9 to TRBJ1-1; D unclear. This CDR3 is 16 amino acids long. Germline CDR1 is SGDLS and CDR2 is YYNGEE. The DNA for the CDR3 is TGTGCCGGCAGCGTAGCTCCCAGGACCCTGAACACTGAAGCTTTCTTT. This encodes CAGSVAPRTLNTEAFF.

This clonotype was counted only a few times. CDR3 bases: TGTGCCAGCAGCCACAGCCGGGACATATACGAGCAGTACTTC. Translated: CASSHSRDIYEQYF. V usage is TRBV7-2 and J usage is TRBJ2-7; D perhaps matches TRBD1 (6 bases). Germline V lookup: CDR1 SGHTA, CDR2 FQGNSA. The germline V and J ends were trimmed by 5 bases and 4 bases, with 15 bases remaining between them. The CDR3 is made up of 14 amino acids. The full variable domain, in which reference TRBV7-2 and TRBJ2-7 provide the parts outside the CDR3, is GAGVSQSPSNKVTEKGKDVELRCDPISGHTALYWYRQSLGQGLEFLIYFQGNSAPDKSGLPSDRFSAERTGGSVSTLTIQRTQQEDSAVYLCASSHSRDIYEQYFGPGTRLTVT.

The genes are TRBV28 and TRBJ2-7; D remains unclear. V dropped 9 bases and J dropped 0 bases, with 18 bases sitting between them. CDR1 is MDHEN, CDR2 SYDVKM, per germline. The CDR3 consists of 15 residues. Here the CDR3 DNA reads TGTGCCAGTAGCATTGACCCGCCAAACTCCTACGAGCAGTACTTC. Translation: CASSIDPPNSYEQYF.

Ten or more counts support this clonotype. J is TRBJ1-2 and V is TRBV2, with unresolved D. Deletions cut 3 bases from V and 4 bases from J, with 12 bases between. Germline-derived CDR1 and CDR2 are SNHLY and FYNNEI. This CDR3 contains 14 residues. The CDR3 nucleotides are TGTGCCAGCAGTGATGTAGGGCAGCGCTATGGCTACACCTTC. Its protein product is CASSDVGQRYGYTF. Filled out from reference TRBV2 and TRBJ1-2, the complete variable domain reads EPEVTQTPSHQVTQMGQEVILRCVPISNHLYFYWYRQILGQKVEFLVSFYNNEISEKSEIFDDQFSVERPDGSNFTLKIRSTKLEDSAMYFCASSDVGQRYGYTFGSGTRLTVV.

In its sample, this clonotype was seen many times. This sequence joins TRBV28 and TRBJ2-2; D is perhaps TRBD2 (5 bases). V was pared by 7 bases and J by 0 bases, with 9 bases between. This CDR3 is 14 amino acids long. In germline, CDR1 is MDHEN, CDR2 SYDVKM. The CDR3: CASNWGANTGELFF. For the CDR3, the DNA is TGTGCCAGCAATTGGGGAGCGAACACCGGGGAGCTGTTTTTT.

The chain uses TRBV15 and TRBJ2-1; 8 bases match TRBD2. CDR1 is LNHNV, CDR2 YYDKDF, per germline (reference sequence). The CDR3 length is 16 residues. The junction had 5 bases not matched to a gene; V was cut back by 1 base and J by 3 bases. For the CDR3, the DNA is TGTGCCACCAGCAGAGGGGGCGGGGGGCTCTACAATGAGCAGTTCTTC. This encodes CATSRGGGGLYNEQFF.

This clonotype was picked up a small number of times. The chain has TRBV20-1 and TRBJ2-7, with TRBD2 as a possible D gene (5 bases). Germline V gives CDR1 DFQATT, CDR2 SNEGSKA (reference sequence). This CDR3 is built from 12 residues. Trimming cost V 7 bases and J 5 bases, with 15 bases left between them. In DNA, the CDR3 is TGCAGTGTGGCCCCGGGGATAAACGAGCAGTACTTC. It translates to CSVAPGINEQYF.

This clonotype was recorded many times. The chain's CDR3 is CAIPGFNTGELFF. CDR3 nucleotides: TGTGCCATCCCTGGATTTAACACCGGGGAGCTGTTTTTT. The chain joins TRBV10-3 to TRBJ2-2; no clear D gene. CDR1 is ENHRY and CDR2 is SYGVKD in the germline V gene. The V end was cut by 8 bases, the J end by 2 bases, with 9 bases between. The CDR3 runs to 13 residues.

The rearrangement links TRBV20-1 to TRBJ2-5; D tentatively fits TRBD1 or TRBD2 (6 bases each). Germline V gene lookup returns CDR1 DFQATT and CDR2 SNEGSKA (reference sequence). The CDR3 has 16 residues. Between the trimmed V and J ends, which lost 0 bases and 4 bases, there was a span of 18 bases. The CDR3 DNA follows: TGCAGTGCTAGAGATTACGGCGGGGCAGGGGCAGAGACCCAGTACTTC. Its protein is CSARDYGGAGAETQYF.

This clonotype has more than one count but fewer than ten. The rearrangement links TRBV20-1 to TRBJ2-2; D uncertain. The germline V gene has CDR1 DFQATT and CDR2 SNEGSKA (reference sequence). V gave up 6 bases and J gave up 0 bases, with 8 bases separating them. This CDR3 contains 13 residues. DNA of the CDR3: TGCAGTGCCACTACTACGAACACCGGGGAGCTGTTTTTT. Translated: CSATTTNTGELFF.

The chain recombines TRBV6-1 with TRBJ2-3; D is perhaps TRBD1 (5 bases). This CDR3 contains 13 residues. Per the germline V gene, CDR1 is MNHNS and CDR2 is SASEGT. Trimming stripped 9 bases from V and 0 bases from J, with 10 bases between. CDR3 residues: CASLKGSTDTQYF. The CDR3 coding sequence is TGTGCCAGTTTAAAGGGGAGCACAGATACGCAGTATTTT.

This chain joins TRBV7-6 and TRBJ2-3; perhaps TRBD2 as D (6 bases). Germline CDR1 is SGHVS and CDR2 is FNYEAQ. This CDR3 spans 15 amino acids. V lost 5 bases to trimming and J lost 4 bases, with 16 bases between them. This chain's CDR3 is CASSTPRGTPDTQYF. CDR3 bases: TGTGCCAGCAGCACCCCACGGGGGACGCCAGATACGCAGTATTTT.

This clonotype was seen a handful of times. V gene TRBV3-1 combines with J gene TRBJ2-4; a weak D match, TRBD2 (6 bases). Germline V gene sequence: CDR1 LGHDT, CDR2 YNNKEL (reference sequence). The CDR3 is made up of 13 amino acids. With 3 bases removed from V and 3 bases from J, the gap between germline ends came to 6 bases. The CDR3 DNA sequence: TGTGCCAGCAGCCAGGGGGGCAAAAACATTCAGTACTTC. Its translation is CASSQGGKNIQYF.

The gene calls are TRBV7-3 and TRBJ2-2; D may be TRBD2 (5 bases). This CDR3 region has 15 residues. CDR1 SGHTA and CDR2 FQGTGA come from the germline V gene. V was cut by 3 bases and J by 3 bases, with 11 bases left in between. The CDR3 nucleotides read TGTGCCAGCAGCTTGTGGGTCGGGGACACCGGGGAGCTGTTTTTT. Translation: CASSLWVGDTGELFF.

V is TRBV6-2 or TRBV6-3 and J is TRBJ1-1, with TRBD1 matching 9 bases. This CDR3 contains 15 residues. Unmatched junction bases numbered 9, after V lost 5 bases and J lost 5 bases. Germline V gene lookup returns CDR1 MNHEY and CDR2 SVGEGT. The CDR3 here is CASSQTGGRGTEAFF. The DNA for the CDR3 is TGTGCCAGCAGTCAAACAGGGGGCAGGGGGACTGAAGCTTTCTTT.

This clonotype came up many times. This chain uses TRBV9 with TRBJ1-3, with D perhaps matching TRBD1 (6 bases). With 0 bases removed from V and 0 bases from J, the gap between germline ends came to 10 bases. Germline V gene lookup returns CDR1 SGDLS and CDR2 YYNGEE. The CDR3 is made up of 16 amino acids. The CDR3 DNA is TGTGCCAGCAGCGTAGATTGGGGGGCCTCTGGAAACACCATATATTTT. Translation gives CASSVDWGASGNTIYF.

This clonotype was seen a handful of times. V is TRBV6-5 and J is TRBJ2-7; 13 nucleotides line up with TRBD2. Germline CDR1 MNHEY, CDR2 SVGAGI. The CDR3 totals 15 residues. Germline trimming cut 7 bases from V and 4 bases from J; bases unmatched to any gene: 7. CDR3 sequence reads: CASTKLAGGKYEQYF. CDR3 bases: TGTGCCAGCACCAAACTAGCGGGGGGGAAATACGAGCAGTACTTC.

J is TRBJ2-2 and V is TRBV27; 9 nucleotides line up with TRBD1. Unmatched junction bases numbered 5, after V lost 10 bases and J lost 2 bases. This CDR3 is 14 amino acids long. Germline CDR1 MNHEY, CDR2 SMNVEV (reference sequence). The CDR3 region is CATNRGQNTGELFF. CDR3 nucleotides: TGTGCCACCAACAGGGGGCAAAACACCGGGGAGCTGTTTTTT.

The rearrangement joins TRBV6-6 to TRBJ1-5; the match to TRBD1 covers 8 bases. This CDR3 comprises 18 residues. The J segment lost 4 bases and the V segment lost 3 bases, leaving 14 bases of the junction unmatched. Germline values: CDR1 MNHNY, CDR2 SVGAGI (reference sequence). The chain's CDR3 is CASSYSGQGYGENQPQHF. The CDR3 DNA sequence: TGTGCCAGCAGTTATTCCGGACAGGGCTACGGGGAGAATCAGCCCCAGCATTTT.

The chain joins TRBV28 to TRBJ2-3; 8 bases match TRBD2. Germline CDR1 MDHEN, CDR2 SYDVKM. CDR3 length equals 16 residues. Trimming removed 6 bases from V and 0 bases from J; junction bases left unmatched: 8. The CDR3 bases are TGTGCCAGCAGCACTTCAAGCGGGGGAAGCACAGATACGCAGTATTTT. Translating gives CASSTSSGGSTDTQYF. Together with reference TRBV28 and TRBJ2-3, the CDR3 gives the full variable domain: DVKVTQSSRYLVKRTGEKVFLECVQDMDHENMFWYRQDPGLGLRLIYFSYDVKMKEKGDIPEGYSVSREKKERFSLILESASTNQTSMYLCASSTSSGGSTDTQYFGPGTRLTVL.

The J gene is TRBJ1-2, the V gene TRBV5-1; tentative D call: TRBD1 (6 bases). CDR1 and CDR2 (germline): SGHRS, YFSETQ. The ends were cut back, 0 bases at V and 5 bases at J, with 11 bases in the middle. This CDR3 comprises 14 residues. Here the CDR3 DNA reads TGCGCCAGCAGCTTGGAGAACAGGGATTATGGCTACACCTTC. It specifies CASSLENRDYGYTF.